The source of this T cell receptor beta chain is a study of spatial heterogeneity in lung cancer. Study-wide background: Where they were available, follow-up PBMC samples were sequenced, at a median of roughly two years after resection. A consistent excess of beta-chain over alpha-chain sequences was detected.

In germline, CDR1 is MNHEY, CDR2 SMNVEV (reference sequence). CDR3 length: 15 residues. There are a few counts of this clonotype. One junction end disagrees with the germline gene, perhaps due to a read error. TCRdb re-analysed the 5' RACE reads in MiXCR, keeping a single row per CDR3 protein. This sample has some 120,000 distinct CDR3 sequences, with 10% to 15% found just once. The time point denotes: blood at routine non-recurrence follow-up after resection. Frozen PBMC, nontumor lung or tumor provided whole RNA, which was sequenced unsorted. The chain links TRBV27 to TRBJ1-1; 8 nucleotides line up with TRBD1. This specimen consisted of PBMCs, obtained at follow-up. This receptor was identified in a male donor with early-stage non-small cell lung cancer. CDR3 nucleotides: TGCACCAGCAGTTTATGGGACAGGATGAACACTGAAGCTTTCTTT. Translating gives CTSSLWDRMNTEAFF.